This entry lists 23 T cell receptor beta chains sequenced from one sample in a study of blood T cell repertoires in COVID-19. Produced via immunoSEQ multiplex PCR; TCRdb's table is partial and in-frame only. The sample lists 250,000 to 350,000 clones; about 88% were seen once. Sequencing was carried out using peripheral blood. The origin of the receptors is a human donor with COVID-19, enrolled during active disease. The donor label of this sample is uncertain.

This clone was detected once. V usage is TRBV10-3 and J usage is TRBJ2-7; D might be TRBD1 (6 bases). Trimming removed 8 bases at V and 3 bases at J, with 8 bases between. The CDR3 length is 11 residues. Germline V gene sequence: CDR1 ENHRY, CDR2 SYGVKD. CDR3 in DNA: TGTGCCATCCGGGACAACTACGAGCAGTACTTC. Translation gives CAIRDNYEQYF.

The chain uses TRBV4-3 and TRBJ1-5; weak D call: TRBD1 (6 bases). The CDR3 spans 15 residues. Germline V lookup: CDR1 LGHNA, CDR2 YSLEER. The V gene lost 0 bases and the J gene lost 6 bases, with 12 bases spanning the gap. CDR3 protein: CASSQDRTQGQPQHF. In DNA, the CDR3 is TGCGCCAGCAGCCAAGATAGGACACAGGGTCAGCCCCAGCATTTT.

The rearrangement links TRBV3-1 (or the pseudogene TRBV3-2) to TRBJ2-2; 9 bases are shared with TRBD2. The junction had 13 bases not matched to a gene; V was cut back by 10 bases and J by 4 bases. Germline CDR1 reads LGHDT; CDR2 reads YNNKEL (reference sequence). This CDR3 has 16 amino acids. For the CDR3, the DNA is TGTGCCACCCAGGCAGGGTCTAGCGGGATCACCGGGGAGCTGTTTTTT. This translates into CATQAGSSGITGELFF.

The rearrangement links TRBV7-9 to TRBJ1-1, with D possibly TRBD1 on 6 matching bases. The ends were cut back, 5 bases at V and 7 bases at J, with 14 bases in the middle. Germline values: CDR1 SEHNR, CDR2 FQNEAQ (reference sequence). This CDR3 is built from 13 residues. CDR3 residues: CASSQGSSHEAFF. CDR3 DNA: TGTGCCAGCAGCCAGGGGAGTTCCCATGAAGCTTTCTTT.

The genes are TRBV7-2 and TRBJ1-2; TRBD1 might be the D (6 bases). CDR3 length equals 13 residues. Trimming removed 2 bases at V and 4 bases at J, with 8 bases between. In germline, CDR1 is SGHTA, CDR2 FQGNSA. CDR3 bases: TGTGCCAGCAGCTTAACAGGGTTCTATGGCTACACCTTC. Protein sequence: CASSLTGFYGYTF.

The rearrangement uses TRBV7-3 and TRBJ1-2, with TRBD1 as a possible D gene (6 bases). This CDR3 contains 16 residues. CDR1 is SGHTA, CDR2 FQGTGA, per germline. Trimming shortened V by 3 bases and J by 5 bases, and 19 bases separated the two germline ends. In DNA, the CDR3 is TGTGCCAGCAGCTTCAACCCTCGAGGGACAACGTATGGCTACACCTTC. Protein sequence: CASSFNPRGTTYGYTF.

This chain connects TRBV6-4 to TRBJ1-2; D may be TRBD1 (6 bases). Per germline, CDR1 MRHNA and CDR2 SNTAGT. CDR3 length equals 14 residues. Trimming shortened V by 5 bases and J by 0 bases, and 10 bases separated the two germline ends. CDR3 amino acids: CASSPDRSNYGYTF. The CDR3 bases are TGTGCCAGCAGTCCGGACAGATCTAACTATGGCTACACCTTC.

This clone was seen just once. The rearrangement joins TRBV6-5 to TRBJ2-7, with TRBD2 as a possible D gene (6 bases). This CDR3 spans 14 amino acids. Germline V gene lookup returns CDR1 MNHEY and CDR2 SVGAGI. The V end lost 6 bases, the J end lost 0 bases, and 12 bases lay between the germline ends. DNA of the CDR3: TGTGCCAGCAGAAAAGCGGGTGACTCCTACGAGCAGTACTTC. It translates to CASRKAGDSYEQYF.

The chain couples TRBV7-3 to TRBJ2-3, with D maybe TRBD2 (6 bases). Germline CDR1 SGHTA, CDR2 FQGTGA. The CDR3 length is 15 residues. V lost 4 bases to trimming and J lost 0 bases, with 11 bases between them. The CDR3 loop reads CASSSEGTSTDTQYF. The CDR3, as DNA: TGTGCCAGCAGCTCGGAGGGCACAAGCACAGATACGCAGTATTTT.

V gene TRBV6-5 combines with J gene TRBJ2-1; 9 bases are a match to TRBD2. The CDR3 extends over 14 amino acids. After removal of 7 bases from V and 3 bases from J, the junction contained 4 bases not matched to a gene. In germline, CDR1 is MNHEY, CDR2 SVGAGI. CDR3 sequence: CASILAGFYNEQFF. The CDR3 DNA follows: TGTGCCAGCATACTAGCGGGTTTCTACAATGAGCAGTTCTTC.

V gene TRBV4-1 combines with J gene TRBJ1-1; D is unresolved. Trimming stripped 1 base from V and 0 bases from J, with 9 bases between. CDR1 and CDR2 (germline): MGHRA, YSYEKL. The CDR3 has 15 amino acids. The CDR3 protein is CASSQAHSLNTEAFF. The CDR3, as DNA: TGCGCCAGCAGCCAAGCACACAGCCTGAACACTGAAGCTTTCTTT.

V gene TRBV30 combines with J gene TRBJ1-4, with TRBD1 matching 7 bases. This CDR3 has 13 amino acids. V lost 5 bases, J lost 8 bases, and 8 bases stayed unmatched. CDR1 GTSNPN and CDR2 SVGIG come from the germline V gene (reference sequence). The CDR3 DNA is TGTGCCTGGTCCCGACAGGGCAGAGAAAAACTGTTTTTT. It translates to CAWSRQGREKLFF.

The J gene is TRBJ2-1, the V gene TRBV2; 9 bases agree with TRBD2. The length of the CDR3 is 18 residues. Germline V gene lookup returns CDR1 SNHLY and CDR2 FYNNEI. The trim removed 6 bases at V and 1 base at J, leaving 13 bases unmatched. The CDR3 DNA sequence: TGTGCCAGCAGGAGTGGGCGGGAGGGTCTCAGGTCCTACAATGAGCAGTTCTTC. It is translated as CASRSGREGLRSYNEQFF.

The CDR3 DNA sequence: TGTGCCAGCAGCCTTAGCGGGAGGGCCGGTGAGCAGTTCTTC. Amino acid sequence: CASSLSGRAGEQFF. V usage is TRBV11-2 and J usage is TRBJ2-1, with 11 bases identical to TRBD2. J gave up 9 bases and V 5 bases, and 6 bases lay outside the gene matches. In germline, CDR1 is SGHAT, CDR2 FQNNGV. This CDR3 spans 14 amino acids.

The chain joins TRBV28 to TRBJ2-5; a possible D gene is TRBD1 (6 bases). Germline V lookup: CDR1 MDHEN, CDR2 SYDVKM. V gave up 6 bases and J gave up 1 base, with 12 bases separating them. This CDR3 has 14 amino acids. Written as DNA, the CDR3 is TGTGCCAGCAGCATACAGGGCCTCCAAGAGACCCAGTACTTC. Translated, it gives CASSIQGLQETQYF.

V is TRBV19 and J is TRBJ2-3; the match to TRBD1 covers 11 bases. Germline CDR1 LNHDA, CDR2 SQIVND (reference sequence). The CDR3 loop spans 19 amino acids. With 6 bases clipped from V and 0 bases from J, the junction kept 14 bases outside the gene matches. CDR3: CASSYGTGGGPTSTDTQYF. The CDR3 DNA is TGTGCCAGTAGCTACGGGACAGGGGGGGGACCTACTAGCACAGATACGCAGTATTTT. Full variable domain (remainder filled in from reference TRBV19 and TRBJ2-3): DGGITQSPKYLFRKEGQNVTLSCEQNLNHDAMYWYRQDPGQGLRLIYYSQIVNDFQKGDIAEGYSVSREKKESFPLTVTSAQKNPTAFYLCASSYGTGGGPTSTDTQYFGPGTRLTVL.

This chain connects TRBV14 to TRBJ1-1; the D gene is possibly TRBD1 (6 bases). The CDR3 is made up of 14 amino acids. Germline V gene data show CDR1 as SGHDN and CDR2 as FVKESK. Trimming took off 2 bases at V and 9 bases at J, with 16 bases between the two ends. CDR3 in amino acids: CASSQLRTQGQAFF. CDR3 bases: TGTGCCAGCAGCCAACTAAGAACCCAGGGGCAAGCTTTCTTT.

The gene calls are TRBV28 and TRBJ1-2; D gene ambiguous. V was cut by 1 base and J by 8 bases, with 14 bases left in between. The CDR3 runs to 14 residues. The germline gives CDR1 MDHEN, CDR2 SYDVKM. CDR3 loop: CASSLSPGSWGYTF. CDR3 sequence (DNA): TGTGCCAGCAGTTTATCTCCGGGATCGTGGGGCTACACCTTC.

The V gene is TRBV19, the J gene TRBJ2-1; 12 nucleotides line up with TRBD1. The CDR3 is 18 residues long. With 5 bases clipped from V and 2 bases from J, the junction kept 10 bases outside the gene matches. Germline CDR1 and CDR2: LNHDA and SQIVND (reference sequence). The CDR3 sequence is CASSGRDRGRMTYNEQFF. Written as DNA, the CDR3 is TGTGCCAGTAGTGGTCGGGACAGGGGGCGGATGACCTACAATGAGCAGTTCTTC.

The gene calls are TRBV30 and TRBJ2-2; D unresolved. Germline assignment: CDR1 GTSNPN and CDR2 SVGIG (reference sequence). V was clipped by 3 bases and J by 5 bases, with 7 bases between them. The CDR3 runs to 12 residues. The CDR3 region is CAWSRRTGELFF. CDR3 bases: TGTGCCTGGAGCCGCCGGACCGGGGAGCTGTTTTTT.

The V and J genes are TRBV27 and TRBJ2-7; a weak D match, TRBD1 (5 bases). The CDR3 has 14 amino acids. V shed 3 bases and J shed 2 bases, with 11 bases lying between them. Germline V lookup: CDR1 MNHEY, CDR2 SMNVEV (reference sequence). CDR3 residues: CASSLAGHTYEQYF. DNA of the CDR3: TGTGCCAGCAGTTTGGCTGGACACACCTACGAGCAGTACTTC.

The V and J genes are TRBV29-1 and TRBJ2-7; 10 bases fit TRBD2. Per the germline V gene, CDR1 is SQVTM and CDR2 is ANQGSEA. The V and J ends lost 5 bases and 3 bases, in that order; junction bases with no gene match: 4. The CDR3 runs to 13 residues. The DNA of the CDR3 is TGCAGCGTTACTCTAGCGGGAGTCTACGAGCAGTACTTC. It yields the protein CSVTLAGVYEQYF.

The genes are TRBV27 and TRBJ1-5; D possibly corresponds to TRBD1 (6 bases). The CDR3 length is 14 residues. Looked up from germline, CDR1 is MNHEY and CDR2 is SMNVEV (reference sequence). Trimming took 6 bases from V and 4 from J, leaving 13 bases between them. The DNA of the CDR3 is TGTGCCAGCAGCCACAGGGACCCTAATCAGCCCCAGCATTTT. Amino acids: CASSHRDPNQPQHF.